This entry lists 21 T cell receptor beta chains sequenced from one sample in a study of blood T cell repertoires in COVID-19. Sequenced by immunoSEQ multiplex PCR; TCRdb stores in-frame clones only, minus some. The table has roughly 190,000 clones, around four fifths seen once; the top ten hold roughly 15%. The sequenced sample consisted of peripheral blood. The source of these receptors is a woman aged 70-85 years with COVID-19, enrolled during active disease.

This rearrangement joins TRBV6-5 to TRBJ2-1; D not certain. The germline V gene encodes CDR1 MNHEY and CDR2 SVGAGI. The CDR3 is 13 residues long. The V end was cut by 7 bases, the J end by 3 bases, with 10 bases between. CDR3 coding DNA: TGTGCCAGCACCACACCGATCTACAATGAGCAGTTCTTC. Amino acid sequence: CASTTPIYNEQFF.

The chain links TRBV2 to TRBJ2-3; tentatively, D is TRBD2 (6 bases). The CDR3 is 13 amino acids. Germline loops: CDR1 SNHLY, CDR2 FYNNEI. Trimming left V 7 bases short and J 12 bases short, with 20 bases between. CDR3 in amino acids: CASTDGGSITQYF. The CDR3 DNA reads as TGTGCCAGCACCGACGGAGGGTCCATTACCCAGTATTTT. Complete variable domain (other parts from reference TRBV2 and TRBJ2-3): EPEVTQTPSHQVTQMGQEVILRCVPISNHLYFYWYRQILGQKVEFLVSFYNNEISEKSEIFDDQFSVERPDGSNFTLKIRSTKLEDSAMYFCASTDGGSITQYFGPGTRLTVL.

The rearrangement uses TRBV28 and TRBJ1-2; 9 positions agree with TRBD1. Germline V lookup: CDR1 MDHEN, CDR2 SYDVKM. Trimming removed 8 bases from V and 6 bases from J; junction bases left unmatched: 19. The CDR3 covers 17 residues. For the CDR3, the DNA is TGTGCCAGCCTGGGGGGGGGACAGGGAGCAAGACGGGATGGCTACACCTTC. Translation: CASLGGGQGARRDGYTF.

The genes are TRBV2 and TRBJ1-1; D remains ambiguous. The CDR3 length is 16 residues. Germline CDR1 and CDR2: SNHLY and FYNNEI. Trimming cost V 3 bases and J 1 base, with 15 bases left between them. As DNA, the CDR3 is TGTGCCAGCAGTGACCTAGTTCTGGGTTCGAACACTGAAGCTTTCTTT. The encoded protein is CASSDLVLGSNTEAFF. The complete variable domain, with remaining parts taken from reference TRBV2 and TRBJ1-1, reads EPEVTQTPSHQVTQMGQEVILRCVPISNHLYFYWYRQILGQKVEFLVSFYNNEISEKSEIFDDQFSVERPDGSNFTLKIRSTKLEDSAMYFCASSDLVLGSNTEAFFGQGTRLTVV.

This clone was found once. The J gene is TRBJ2-2, the V gene TRBV7-8; D is perhaps TRBD1 (6 bases). The V gene's germline CDR1 is SGHVS and CDR2 FQNEAQ. The CDR3 consists of 17 residues. The V gene lost 1 base and the J gene lost 1 base, with 13 bases spanning the gap. The CDR3 region has the DNA TGTGCCAGCAGCTTAGGGCTTGACAGGCGGAACACCGGGGAGCTGTTTTTT. Protein product: CASSLGLDRRNTGELFF.

About this clone itself: Other DNA sequences in the sample encode the same CDR3. The chain uses TRBV10-3 and TRBJ1-4; TRBD1 matches at 9 bases. Trimming cost V 4 bases and J 7 bases; bases outside gene matches: 1. The CDR3 extends over 13 amino acids. CDR1 is ENHRY and CDR2 is SYGVKD in the germline V gene. This CDR3 is CAISGGQGEKLFF. In nucleotides, the CDR3 is TGTGCCATCAGTGGGGGACAGGGTGAAAAACTGTTTTTT.

This clone was counted only a few times. The genes are TRBV9 and TRBJ2-2; 7 nucleotides match TRBD1. The CDR3 spans 16 residues. V lost 0 bases to trimming and J lost 0 bases; unmatched junction nucleotides: 2. Per the germline V gene, CDR1 is SGDLS and CDR2 is YYNGEE. CDR3 bases: TGTGCCAGCAGCGTAGGACAGGGCACGAACACCGGGGAGCTGTTTTTT. Translation gives CASSVGQGTNTGELFF. The entire variable domain, with the rest obtained from reference TRBV9 and TRBJ2-2, is as follows: DSGVTQTPKHLITATGQRVTLRCSPRSGDLSVYWYQQSLDQGLQFLIQYYNGEERAKGNILERFSAQQFPDLHSELNLSSLELGDSALYFCASSVGQGTNTGELFFGEGSRLTVL.

The sample holds a few counts of this clone. The chain couples TRBV19 to TRBJ2-3; 12 bases are a match to TRBD2. CDR3 size: 14 residues. V lost 9 bases and J lost 3; bases outside the gene matches: 4. Looked up from germline, CDR1 is LNHDA and CDR2 is SQIVND (reference sequence). The CDR3 sequence is CASRLAGVTDTQYF. The CDR3 coding sequence is TGTGCCAGCAGACTAGCGGGAGTAACAGATACGCAGTATTTT. The whole variable domain, filled in from reference TRBV19 and TRBJ2-3, reads DGGITQSPKYLFRKEGQNVTLSCEQNLNHDAMYWYRQDPGQGLRLIYYSQIVNDFQKGDIAEGYSVSREKKESFPLTVTSAQKNPTAFYLCASRLAGVTDTQYFGPGTRLTVL.

This clone showed up just a few times. This chain uses TRBV27 with TRBJ2-1, with a possible D match to TRBD2 (6 bases). Germline V CDR1 and CDR2: MNHEY, SMNVEV (reference sequence). This CDR3 has 15 amino acids. The V and J ends lost 5 bases and 6 bases respectively, with 17 bases between them. CDR3 sequence: CASSPTVLATNEQFF. The CDR3 nucleotides are TGTGCCAGCAGTCCTACCGTCCTAGCGACCAATGAGCAGTTCTTC.

The chain employs TRBV2 and TRBJ1-1; 8 bases map to TRBD1. CDR3 size: 13 residues. Germline values: CDR1 SNHLY, CDR2 FYNNEI. V lost 6 bases to trimming and J lost 4 bases; unmatched junction nucleotides: 4. The CDR3 nucleotides read TGTGCCAGCAGCGGACAGGGAGGCACTGAAGCTTTCTTT. Translated: CASSGQGGTEAFF.

This clone appeared once. The genes are TRBV19 and TRBJ2-4; maybe TRBD1 (6 bases). V was clipped by 2 bases and J by 8 bases, with 7 bases between them. Germline CDR1 LNHDA, CDR2 SQIVND (reference sequence). The CDR3 runs 12 residues. The CDR3 bases are TGTGCCAGTAGTATATCAGGGGACATTCAGTACTTC. Translated: CASSISGDIQYF. Full variable domain (missing parts from reference TRBV19 and TRBJ2-4): DGGITQSPKYLFRKEGQNVTLSCEQNLNHDAMYWYRQDPGQGLRLIYYSQIVNDFQKGDIAEGYSVSREKKESFPLTVTSAQKNPTAFYLCASSISGDIQYFGAGTRLSVL.

This clone was seen ten or more times. The rearrangement joins TRBV2 to TRBJ1-5, with 10 bases aligning to TRBD1. V was pared by 6 bases and J by 1 base, with 6 bases of the junction left unmatched. Germline V gene data show CDR1 as SNHLY and CDR2 as FYNNEI. The CDR3 runs to 16 residues. CDR3: CASSLKGQGSNQPQHF. The CDR3 DNA follows: TGTGCCAGCAGCCTAAAGGGACAGGGGAGCAATCAGCCCCAGCATTTT.

The chain recombines TRBV5-1 with TRBJ2-2, with 7 bases fitting TRBD1. J lost 0 bases, V lost 2 bases, and 4 bases had no gene match. There are 16 residues in the CDR3. Germline V gene data show CDR1 as SGHRS and CDR2 as YFSETQ. Here the CDR3 reads CASSFTGQANTGELFF. The CDR3 DNA sequence: TGCGCCAGCAGCTTCACCGGACAGGCGAACACCGGGGAGCTGTTTTTT.

The J gene is TRBJ1-5, the V gene TRBV6-6, with D possibly matching TRBD1 (6 bases). The V gene lost 4 bases and the J gene lost 0 bases, with 7 bases spanning the gap. The CDR3 has 14 residues. Germline-derived CDR1 and CDR2 are MNHNY and SVGAGI (reference sequence). CDR3 residues: CASSSQGSNQPQHF. For the CDR3, the DNA is TGTGCCAGCAGTTCACAGGGTAGCAATCAGCCCCAGCATTTT.

J is TRBJ2-2 and V is TRBV19, with TRBD2 matching 7 bases. Germline V lookup: CDR1 LNHDA, CDR2 SQIVND (reference sequence). The ends lost 7 bases at V and 5 bases at J; junction bases unmatched: 10. CDR3 size: 15 residues. The CDR3 DNA reads as TGTGCCAGTACGGGGACGGGGGGTTTTACCGGGGAGCTGTTTTTT. This sequence encodes CASTGTGGFTGELFF.

V and J are TRBV28 and TRBJ1-1; D is uncertain. The germline V gene has CDR1 MDHEN and CDR2 SYDVKM. CDR3 length: 13 residues. The V end lost 6 bases, the J end lost 0 bases, and 8 bases lay between the germline ends. The CDR3 region has the DNA TGTGCCAGCAGCCCACGGGTGAACACTGAAGCTTTCTTT. Amino acid sequence: CASSPRVNTEAFF.

V and J are TRBV5-1 and TRBJ2-1; 8 nucleotides match TRBD2. Losses at the gene ends were 2 bases for V and 7 bases for J; bases not matched to a gene: 8. This CDR3 is 15 amino acids long. CDR1 and CDR2 (germline): SGHRS, YFSETQ. DNA for the CDR3: TGCGCCAGCAGCTTCGTAGGGCCGGGGGGGAATGAGCAGTTCTTC. It codes for CASSFVGPGGNEQFF.

The chain is built from TRBV9 and TRBJ2-2; D remains ambiguous. Germline lookup yields CDR1 SGDLS and CDR2 YYNGEE. The V end was cut by 6 bases, the J end by 3 bases, with 6 bases between. The CDR3 is 12 amino acids. The CDR3 nucleotides are TGTGCCAGCAACAGTCACACCGGGGAGCTGTTTTTT. This sequence encodes CASNSHTGELFF. The full variable domain, its missing parts supplied by reference TRBV9 and TRBJ2-2, is DSGVTQTPKHLITATGQRVTLRCSPRSGDLSVYWYQQSLDQGLQFLIQYYNGEERAKGNILERFSAQQFPDLHSELNLSSLELGDSALYFCASNSHTGELFFGEGSRLTVL.

A few counts support this clone. The rearrangement links TRBV6-5 to TRBJ1-5, with 7 bases identical to TRBD1. The CDR3 sequence is 15 residues long. Germline CDR1 MNHEY, CDR2 SVGAGI. The V segment lost 6 bases and the J segment 4 bases; nucleotides outside the gene matches: 9. The CDR3 bases are TGTGCCAGCAGCTCCAGACAGGGTTGGAATCAGCCCCAGCATTTT. Amino acids: CASSSRQGWNQPQHF.

This clone was detected once. The CDR3 protein is CASSPQGPLAKNIQYF. The CDR3 nucleotides read TGCGCCAGCAGTCCTCAGGGGCCTTTAGCCAAAAACATTCAGTACTTC. This sequence joins TRBV5-1 and TRBJ2-4; possible D gene TRBD1, 6 bases. The CDR3 is made up of 16 amino acids. V was pared by 5 bases and J by 0 bases, with 15 bases between. CDR1 and CDR2 from the germline V gene are SGHRS and YFSETQ.

The chain couples TRBV7-2 to TRBJ2-1, with 7 nucleotides matching TRBD2. The CDR3 is made up of 15 amino acids. CDR1 SGHTA and CDR2 FQGNSA come from the germline V gene. The ends lost 5 bases at V and 2 bases at J; junction bases unmatched: 6. The CDR3 DNA reads TGTGCCAGCAGCCCCGGGGGGTCGACCTACAATGAGCAGTTCTTC. Translation gives CASSPGGSTYNEQFF.